The following is a T cell receptor beta chain sequence with its context. Antigen specificity is unknown. The sample belongs to a study of T cells in tumors after PD-1 blockade. Study as a whole: Patients received pembrolizumab 200 mg every 3 weeks or cemiplimab 350 mg every 2 weeks.

Germline V gene sequence: CDR1 SNHLY, CDR2 FYNNEI. This CDR3 is built from 13 residues. The junction had 1 base not matched to a gene; V was cut back by 5 bases and J by 1 base. The method was immunoSEQ multiplex PCR; TCRdb's version includes in-frame clones alone and lacks a portion of them. The sample contains 50,000 or so clones, roughly 79% of which appear only once. General observations from the study: Peripheral recruitment is suggested, as some novel exhausted tumor clones were in pre-treatment blood.

V usage is TRBV2 and J usage is TRBJ1-1; 7 positions match TRBD1. The specimen comprised PBMCs, sampled before anti-PD-1 treatment. The receptor's source is a human donor with basal cell carcinoma. CDR3 sequence: CASSQGGNTEAFF. The CDR3 DNA reads TGTGCCAGCAGTCAGGGGGGGAACACTGAAGCTTTCTTT.